These 19 T cell receptor beta chains came from one sample sequenced in a study of blood T cell repertoires in COVID-19. Data came from immunoSEQ multiplex PCR; TCRdb stores just in-frame clones and leaves some out. The sample has around 76,000 clones, around nine tenths seen once. The sample taken for sequencing was peripheral blood. These receptors all stem from a human donor in a cohort sampled during active COVID-19.

This clone has just one count. V usage is TRBV7-3 and J usage is TRBJ1-2; unclear D gene. CDR1 SGHTA and CDR2 FQGTGA come from the germline V gene. The CDR3 runs to 13 residues. V was shortened by 0 bases and J by 2 bases, with 4 bases between the two germline ends. The CDR3 protein is CASSLTQNYGYTF. In DNA form, the CDR3 reads TGTGCCAGCAGCTTAACGCAGAACTATGGCTACACCTTC.

The chain combines TRBV2 with TRBJ1-5; TRBD1 is a possible D gene (5 bases). Germline loops: CDR1 SNHLY, CDR2 FYNNEI. The CDR3 is made up of 15 amino acids. Trimming shortened V by 2 bases and J by 5 bases, and 13 bases separated the two germline ends. The CDR3, as DNA: TGTGCCAGCAGTGAACAGGTGGGGGGGGATCAGCCCCAGCATTTT. Translated: CASSEQVGGDQPQHF.

The chain employs TRBV5-5 and TRBJ2-3; D possibly corresponds to TRBD2 (6 bases). From germline, CDR1 is SGHKS and CDR2 YYEKEE (reference sequence). The ends were cut back, 1 base at V and 1 base at J, with 7 bases in the middle. The CDR3 contains 14 residues. This CDR3 is CASSLWGGTDTQYF. The CDR3, as DNA: TGTGCCAGCAGCTTGTGGGGGGGCACAGATACGCAGTATTTT.

Remarks on this clone: The junction differs from germline at one of its ends, possibly a read error. This chain connects TRBV2 to TRBJ1-2; D is possibly TRBD1 (5 bases). The CDR3 runs 12 residues. Germline V gene data show CDR1 as SNHLY and CDR2 as FYNNEI. Here the CDR3 DNA reads TGTGCCAGCAGTGATCTGGGGTTACAGGCCGACTTC. It encodes CASSDLGLQADF.

This rearrangement joins TRBV27 to TRBJ1-6, with 7 bases aligning to TRBD1. V was clipped by 6 bases and J by 7 bases; unmatched bases: 9. Germline CDR1 reads MNHEY; CDR2 reads SMNVEV (reference sequence). CDR3 length equals 15 residues. The CDR3: CASSFDRVKNSPLHF. In DNA form, the CDR3 reads TGTGCCAGCAGCTTCGACAGGGTTAAGAATTCACCCCTCCACTTT.

The rearrangement links TRBV18 to TRBJ2-1; D not certain. The CDR3 covers 13 residues. The V gene's germline CDR1 is KGHSH and CDR2 LQKENI. V lost 2 bases and J lost 8, with 10 bases in between. CDR3 amino acids: CASSPALRHEQFF. The CDR3 coding sequence is TGTGCCAGCTCACCAGCCTTGCGCCATGAGCAGTTCTTC.

This chain links TRBV13 with TRBJ1-5, with 7 bases lining up with TRBD1. In germline, CDR1 is PRHDT, CDR2 FYEKMQ (reference sequence). Trimming cost V 5 bases and J 2 bases; bases outside gene matches: 3. This CDR3 has 14 amino acids. This CDR3 reads CASSTGQGNQPQHF. For the CDR3, the DNA is TGTGCCAGCAGCACAGGACAGGGCAATCAGCCCCAGCATTTT.

The chain employs TRBV29-1 and TRBJ1-4, with a possible D match to TRBD1 (6 bases). Trimming left V 6 bases short and J 5 bases short, with 13 bases between. The CDR3 consists of 13 residues. Per germline, CDR1 SQVTM and CDR2 ANQGSEA. The CDR3 sequence is CSVSGTLNEKLFF. The CDR3 DNA reads as TGCAGCGTCTCCGGGACACTGAATGAAAAACTGTTTTTT.

The V gene is TRBV5-1, the J gene TRBJ2-1; tentatively, D is TRBD2 (5 bases). The CDR3 spans 12 residues. Germline V gene lookup returns CDR1 SGHRS and CDR2 YFSETQ. Trimming removed 4 bases from V and 8 bases from J, with 10 bases in between. The CDR3 is CASSLLRDEQFF. CDR3 nucleotides: TGCGCCAGCAGCCTTTTGCGGGATGAGCAGTTCTTC.

The chain joins TRBV7-8 to TRBJ1-1; 7 bases line up with TRBD1. This CDR3 is built from 13 residues. The V gene's germline CDR1 is SGHVS and CDR2 FQNEAQ. V was pared by 6 bases and J by 0 bases, with 1 base of the junction left unmatched. CDR3 in DNA: TGTGCCAGCAGGGGACAGTTGAACACTGAAGCTTTCTTT. Translation gives CASRGQLNTEAFF.

The chain links TRBV7-9 to TRBJ2-3; 11 nucleotides line up with TRBD2. The junction had 9 bases not matched to a gene; V was cut back by 7 bases and J by 6 bases. There are 15 residues in the CDR3. In germline, CDR1 is SEHNR, CDR2 FQNEAQ (reference sequence). CDR3 amino acids: CASNTLAGGKDTQYF. For the CDR3, the DNA is TGTGCCAGCAACACGCTAGCGGGGGGTAAGGATACGCAGTATTTT.

V is TRBV5-3 and J is TRBJ2-2; 9 nucleotides agree with TRBD2. TRBV5-3 is flagged as an ORF with uncertain function. V lost 6 bases, J lost 5 bases, and 20 bases stayed unmatched. The CDR3 is made up of 19 amino acids. CDR3 nucleotide sequence: TGTGCCAGAACCCGCCTTTCCGCGGGGGGGCCCTTAGGTACCGGGGAGCTGTTTTTT. The encoded protein is CARTRLSAGGPLGTGELFF.

The V call is TRBV28, the J call TRBJ2-1; 16 bases agree with TRBD2. This CDR3 comprises 17 residues. Germline V lookup: CDR1 MDHEN, CDR2 SYDVKM. J was trimmed by 1 base and V by 5 bases; bases with no gene match: 2. CDR3: CASSGTSGGASYNEQFF. The CDR3 region has the DNA TGTGCCAGCAGTGGGACTAGCGGGGGGGCATCCTACAATGAGCAGTTCTTC.

This chain uses TRBV5-3 with TRBJ1-2; tentative D call: TRBD1 (5 bases). TRBV5-3 is placed among ORFs of uncertain function. This CDR3 has 13 residues. V shed 0 bases and J shed 6 bases, with 9 bases lying between them. CDR3 in amino acids: CARSLERTNGYTF. The CDR3 DNA reads as TGTGCCAGAAGCTTGGAACGGACAAATGGCTACACCTTC.

In this sample, this clone turned up once. The V call is TRBV19, the J call TRBJ2-1, with a tentative D call TRBD1 (5 bases). The CDR3 totals 15 residues. V dropped 4 bases and J dropped 0 bases, with 10 bases sitting between them. The germline V gene encodes CDR1 LNHDA and CDR2 SQIVND (reference sequence). The CDR3 DNA sequence: TGTGCCAGTAGTAGGACCGACAGCTCCTACAATGAGCAGTTCTTC. Encoded protein: CASSRTDSSYNEQFF.

The rearrangement joins TRBV9 to TRBJ1-6; possible D gene TRBD1, 6 bases. Germline CDR1 reads SGDLS; CDR2 reads YYNGEE. The CDR3 covers 16 residues. Deletions cut 3 bases from V and 9 bases from J, with 19 bases between. The CDR3 nucleotides read TGTGCCAGCAGCGGCCCTGGGCAGGGGATAAGTTCACCCCTCCACTTT. It is translated as CASSGPGQGISSPLHF.

The table lists this clone with a count of one. The chain links TRBV19 to TRBJ2-1; TRBD1 matches 11 bases. The J segment lost 10 bases and the V segment lost 9 bases, leaving 5 bases of the junction unmatched. This CDR3 spans 12 amino acids. Per germline, CDR1 LNHDA and CDR2 SQIVND (reference sequence). This CDR3 is CASGQGAREQFF. The CDR3 DNA follows: TGTGCCAGCGGACAGGGGGCTCGGGAGCAGTTCTTC.

The V gene is TRBV7-2, the J gene TRBJ1-1; D may be TRBD1 (5 bases). V was trimmed by 5 bases and J by 1 base, leaving 8 bases between them. Germline V CDR1 and CDR2: SGHTA, FQGNSA. The length of the CDR3 is 13 residues. Here the CDR3 DNA reads TGTGCCAGCAGCCCAGGACAGAACACTGAAGCTTTCTTT. Translated: CASSPGQNTEAFF.

The chain uses TRBV6-6 and TRBJ2-5; TRBD2 matches at 8 bases. Germline CDR1 is MNHNY and CDR2 is SVGAGI (reference sequence). The CDR3 has 15 residues. The J segment lost 1 base and the V segment lost 7 bases, leaving 8 bases of the junction unmatched. DNA for the CDR3: TGTGCCAGCATAAACATAGCGGGGATCCAAGAGACCCAGTACTTC. This encodes CASINIAGIQETQYF.